The source of this T cell receptor beta chain is a study of blood T cell repertoires in COVID-19. Across the study: Both acute and convalescent COVID-19 samples were obtained from the United States, Italy and Spain. In each case, the material was cDNA or gDNA derived from T cells, B-cell-depleted T cells, or PBMCs.

Original handling: Reference gene primer amplification in the assay estimated nucleated cell counts. Clones were sequenced by immunoSEQ multiplex PCR, and TCRdb holds only the in-frame ones, with some missing. The V and J calls and the clone size are those of that table, but D and trimming were determined from the DNA. The sample has approximately 470,000 clones, around 85% seen once. The TCR originated in a human donor in a cohort sampled during active COVID-19. Sample: peripheral blood.

The CDR3 spells CASSPGAGQETQYF. The CDR3 coding sequence is TGTGCCAGCAGTCCCGGGGCGGGACAAGAGACCCAGTACTTC. The J gene is TRBJ2-5, the V gene TRBV9; TRBD2 is a possible D gene (6 bases). In germline, CDR1 is SGDLS, CDR2 YYNGEE. The length of the CDR3 is 14 residues. The germline V and J ends were trimmed by 5 bases and 2 bases, with 13 bases remaining between them.